The 26 T cell receptor beta chains given below trace back to one sample, sequenced in a study of blood T cell repertoires in COVID-19. Method: immunoSEQ multiplex PCR; TCRdb's copy keeps in-frame clones and lacks some. Among 150,000 to 200,000 clones listed, over 75% were seen once. Input material: PBMCs or T cells enriched from blood (not recorded which). All receptors derive from a woman aged 18-30 years who had recovered from COVID-19.

The chain couples TRBV19 to TRBJ1-6; D call uncertain. CDR3 size: 14 residues. V dropped 3 bases and J dropped 5 bases, with 8 bases sitting between them. CDR1 is LNHDA and CDR2 is SQIVND in the germline V gene (reference sequence). Here the CDR3 DNA reads TGTGCCAGTAGTATTTGGTCAGATAATTCACCCCTCCACTTT. This sequence encodes CASSIWSDNSPLHF. Using reference TRBV19 and TRBJ1-6 for the parts outside the CDR3, the full variable domain is DGGITQSPKYLFRKEGQNVTLSCEQNLNHDAMYWYRQDPGQGLRLIYYSQIVNDFQKGDIAEGYSVSREKKESFPLTVTSAQKNPTAFYLCASSIWSDNSPLHFGNGTRLTVT.

About this clone: At the DNA level, this CDR3 is encoded by other sequences in the same sample as well. The rearrangement links TRBV28 to TRBJ2-7; D is undetermined. The V end lost 6 bases, the J end lost 2 bases, and 5 bases lay between the germline ends. From germline, CDR1 is MDHEN and CDR2 SYDVKM. There are 11 residues in the CDR3. CDR3 DNA sequence: TGTGCCAGCAGCTCTACCTACGAGCAGTACTTC. Encoded protein: CASSSTYEQYF.

Ten or more counts support this clone. The CDR3 DNA follows: TGTGCCAGCAGCCAAGGGCTCGCGGGTCGCGCTAGCGGGGGGCCCCTTGGGGAGACCCAGTACTTC. Its translation is CASSQGLAGRASGGPLGETQYF. The V call is TRBV4-2, the J call TRBJ2-5; 11 bases match TRBD2. The CDR3 consists of 22 residues. CDR1 and CDR2 from the germline V gene are LGHNA and YNFKEQ. Unmatched junction bases numbered 24, after V lost 1 base and J lost 5 bases.

This clone was seen once. The rearrangement links TRBV12-3 or TRBV12-4 to TRBJ1-2; 8 nucleotides line up with TRBD1. J lost 4 bases, V lost 8 bases, and 6 bases had no gene match. The CDR3 extends over 13 amino acids. The CDR3 spells CASGRQGPYGYTF. DNA for the CDR3: TGTGCCAGCGGGAGACAGGGGCCCTATGGCTACACCTTC.

The V and J genes are TRBV6-2 or TRBV6-3 and TRBJ1-2; TRBD1 is a possible D gene (5 bases). Per the germline V gene, CDR1 is MNHEY and CDR2 is SVGEGT. Between the trimmed V and J ends, which lost 2 bases and 3 bases, there was a span of 10 bases. This CDR3 spans 14 amino acids. The CDR3 DNA sequence: TGTGCCAGCAGTTACACAGGTTACGACTATGGCTACACCTTC. Translated, it gives CASSYTGYDYGYTF.

The chain carries TRBV30 and TRBJ2-6, with D uncertain. The germline V gene has CDR1 GTSNPN and CDR2 SVGIG (reference sequence). This CDR3 has 15 amino acids. Trimming took 2 bases from V and 0 from J, leaving 8 bases between them. The CDR3 loop is CAWSKHVSGANVLTF. In DNA form, the CDR3 reads TGTGCCTGGAGTAAACACGTCTCTGGGGCCAACGTCCTGACTTTC.

The CDR3 DNA reads TGCGCCAGCAGCTCAAGACAGGGGCGGGAAAAACTGTTTTTT. It translates to CASSSRQGREKLFF. The V gene is TRBV5-1, the J gene TRBJ1-4; 8 bases match TRBD1. Germline V CDR1 and CDR2: SGHRS, YFSETQ. V trimming: 3 bases; J trimming: 8 bases; junction bases outside the gene matches: 6. The CDR3 has 14 residues.

CDR3 sequence (DNA): TGTGCCAGCGGTCCCTCAGTTGCGAACACTGAAGCTTTCTTT. Translated, it gives CASGPSVANTEAFF. The chain recombines TRBV28 with TRBJ1-1; D unclear. The CDR3 has 14 amino acids. Germline-derived CDR1 and CDR2 are MDHEN and SYDVKM. V lost 8 bases and J 1 base, leaving 14 bases between the germline ends.

The chain couples TRBV6-1 to TRBJ1-1; possibly TRBD1 for D (6 bases). The CDR3 loop spans 16 amino acids. Germline V gives CDR1 MNHNS, CDR2 SASEGT. Trimming left V 1 base short and J 4 bases short, with 16 bases between. As DNA, the CDR3 is TGTGCCAGCAGTGAAGTTGGGGGCGCATACGGCACTGAAGCTTTCTTT. Its protein is CASSEVGGAYGTEAFF.

The chain couples TRBV9 to TRBJ2-7; 8 bases fit TRBD2. The germline V gene encodes CDR1 SGDLS and CDR2 YYNGEE. J was trimmed by 9 bases and V by 3 bases; bases with no gene match: 11. The CDR3 covers 14 residues. CDR3 nucleotides: TGTGCCAGCAGCGAAAGCGGGAGTGGGGTAGCGCAGTACTTC. Protein: CASSESGSGVAQYF.

This chain connects TRBV18 to TRBJ1-3; 7 bases align to TRBD1. Germline CDR1 is KGHSH and CDR2 is LQKENI. The CDR3 sequence is 18 residues long. V shed 3 bases and J 3 bases; nucleotides not matched to a gene: 14. CDR3: CASSPREETGAYGNTIYF. Written as DNA, the CDR3 is TGTGCCAGCTCACCCCGCGAGGAAACAGGGGCATATGGAAACACCATATATTTT.

The chain is built from TRBV5-5 and TRBJ1-5, with TRBD1 identical over 8 bases. The CDR3 contains 13 residues. Germline V gives CDR1 SGHKS, CDR2 YYEKEE (reference sequence). Losses at the gene ends were 3 bases for V and 7 bases for J; bases not matched to a gene: 3. The CDR3 loop is CASSSTGGQPQHF. The CDR3 nucleotides read TGTGCCAGCAGCTCCACAGGGGGGCAGCCCCAGCATTTT. Supplemented by reference TRBV5-5 and TRBJ1-5, the full variable domain reads DAGVTQSPTHLIKTRGQQVTLRCSPISGHKSVSWYQQVLGQGPQFIFQYYEKEERGRGNFPDRFSARQFPNYSSELNVNALLLGDSALYLCASSSTGGQPQHFGDGTRLSIL.

The gene calls are TRBV29-1 and TRBJ1-1, with D perhaps matching TRBD1 (6 bases). Trimming stripped 4 bases from V and 5 bases from J, with 11 bases between. Germline lookup yields CDR1 SQVTM and CDR2 ANQGSEA. This CDR3 has 12 amino acids. In DNA form, the CDR3 reads TGCAGCGTTGTAAGGACAGTGACTGAAGCTTTCTTT. Its translation is CSVVRTVTEAFF.

The CDR3, as DNA: TGCGCCAGCAGTATACAGGGTAATGAGCAGTTCTTC. Its translation: CASSIQGNEQFF. V gene TRBV5-1 combines with J gene TRBJ2-1, with a weak D call TRBD1 (6 bases). In germline, CDR1 is SGHRS, CDR2 YFSETQ. V gave up 5 bases and J gave up 7 bases, with 10 bases separating them. There are 12 residues in the CDR3.

The chain couples TRBV5-4 to TRBJ2-5; TRBD2 matches at 13 bases. V dropped 3 bases and J dropped 1; count of bases not matched to a gene: 6. CDR3 length equals 17 residues. Germline values: CDR1 SGHNT, CDR2 YYREEE (reference sequence). This chain's CDR3 is CASSSKRLAGGQETQYF. CDR3 bases: TGTGCCAGCAGCTCCAAACGACTAGCGGGGGGCCAAGAGACCCAGTACTTC.

The chain recombines TRBV7-9 with TRBJ1-1, with 7 bases lining up with TRBD1. CDR1 and CDR2 from the germline V gene are SEHNR and FQNEAQ (reference sequence). The CDR3 sequence is 12 residues long. J was trimmed by 9 bases and V by 7 bases; bases with no gene match: 8. The CDR3 coding sequence is TGTGCCAGCACTCACCAGGGGGGACAAGCTTTCTTT. This translates into CASTHQGGQAFF.

This chain uses TRBV28 with TRBJ2-1, with D perhaps TRBD1 (6 bases). Trimming pared 4 bases from V and 5 bases from J, leaving 15 bases between. There are 15 residues in the CDR3. Germline loops: CDR1 MDHEN, CDR2 SYDVKM. This chain's CDR3 is CASSSGAGQNNEQFF. The CDR3 DNA sequence: TGTGCCAGCAGTTCTGGGGCTGGACAGAACAATGAGCAGTTCTTC.

This clone showed up just a few times. The chain is built from TRBV6-5 and TRBJ1-1, with TRBD1 matching 10 bases. The V gene's germline CDR1 is MNHEY and CDR2 SVGAGI. J gave up 3 bases and V 5 bases, and 3 bases lay outside the gene matches. The CDR3 loop spans 14 amino acids. In nucleotides, the CDR3 is TGTGCCAGCAGTAAGGGACAGGGGTACACTGAAGCTTTCTTT. Amino acid sequence: CASSKGQGYTEAFF.

The chain recombines TRBV6-1 with TRBJ1-4; the D is unclear. Per the germline V gene, CDR1 is MNHNS and CDR2 is SASEGT. This CDR3 spans 16 amino acids. Trimming removed 0 bases from V and 7 bases from J, with 15 bases in between. In DNA, the CDR3 is TGTGCCAGCAGTGAAGCCTGGAGCGCGGGAGGTGAAAAACTGTTTTTT. Its protein product is CASSEAWSAGGEKLFF.

The rearrangement joins TRBV10-3 to TRBJ2-5; weak D call: TRBD1 (5 bases). CDR3 size: 14 residues. CDR1 is ENHRY and CDR2 is SYGVKD in the germline V gene. Trimming stripped 5 bases from V and 1 base from J, with 11 bases between. CDR3 loop: CAISQGTGQETQYF. The CDR3 bases are TGTGCCATCAGTCAAGGAACAGGCCAAGAGACCCAGTACTTC.

The J gene is TRBJ1-2, the V gene TRBV6-5; D is possibly TRBD1 (6 bases). V lost 11 bases to trimming and J lost 13 bases, with 26 bases between them. CDR1 and CDR2 from the germline V gene are MNHEY and SVGAGI. The CDR3 totals 13 residues. The CDR3 DNA reads TGTGCCTCGACTCGACGGGGGGGCGCATTGACCACCTTC. This codes for CASTRRGGALTTF.

V usage is TRBV19 and J usage is TRBJ2-6; tentatively, D is TRBD1 (5 bases). V was cut by 5 bases and J by 12 bases, with 17 bases left in between. CDR1 and CDR2 (germline): LNHDA, SQIVND (reference sequence). The CDR3 is 14 amino acids. The CDR3 nucleotides are TGTGCCAGTAGTTCGTCCAGGGCGATCCCCGTCCTGACTTTC. Translated: CASSSSRAIPVLTF.

Written as DNA, the CDR3 is TGCAGCGTTAACGACATTGGGGGGGACACCGGGGAGCTGTTTTTT. Its protein product is CSVNDIGGDTGELFF. V and J are TRBV29-1 and TRBJ2-2; 7 positions match TRBD2. CDR3 length: 15 amino acids. The V and J ends lost 5 bases and 3 bases, in that order; junction bases with no gene match: 9. In germline, CDR1 is SQVTM, CDR2 ANQGSEA.

CDR3 sequence (DNA): TGTGCCAGCAGCTCGTCCGGGGAAAACACTGAAGCTTTCTTT. This codes for CASSSSGENTEAFF. The chain recombines TRBV7-3 with TRBJ1-1; D remains unclear. The CDR3 is 14 amino acids. V was trimmed by 4 bases and J by 2 bases, leaving 11 bases between them. Germline V gene data show CDR1 as SGHTA and CDR2 as FQGTGA.

Here the CDR3 reads CASTHRGTAFGYTF. The CDR3 region has the DNA TGTGCCAGCACCCACAGGGGGACGGCTTTTGGCTACACCTTC. The V and J genes are TRBV6-5 and TRBJ1-2; 8 nucleotides line up with TRBD1. The CDR3 length is 14 residues. CDR1 is MNHEY, CDR2 SVGAGI, per germline. V was pared by 7 bases and J by 7 bases, with 11 bases of the junction left unmatched.

The J gene is TRBJ2-5, the V gene TRBV6-5; 11 nucleotides line up with TRBD2. The V segment lost 6 bases and the J segment 2 bases; nucleotides outside the gene matches: 5. Germline V CDR1 and CDR2: MNHEY, SVGAGI. This CDR3 has 15 amino acids. The CDR3 loop reads CASRPSGGKQETQYF. CDR3 nucleotide sequence: TGTGCCAGCAGACCTAGCGGGGGGAAACAAGAGACCCAGTACTTC.